This TCR beta chain came from a study of beta chain features in type 1 diabetes (dated by TCRdb to 2016 to 2019). As for the study more broadly: Mean age, gender distribution, total cell number and subset yield were not different between patients and healthy donors. A total of 90 million to 130 million sorted cells were examined across all samples, and a strong correlation was observed between cell number per subset and RNA yield. The study compared the TCRB repertoires of sorted circulating CD4+ T cell subsets in recently diagnosed type 1 diabetes patients with those in matched healthy donors. Naive and central memory subsets were obtained from all 30 or so donors, but regulatory and stem cell-like memory subsets were isolated from only 8 patients and roughly eight healthy donors.

A single peripheral blood draw of around 120 mL on average was collected from each donor into heparinised tubes. A BD FACSAria II was used to sort naive, central memory, regulatory and stem cell-like memory CD4+ T cells with a panel that included CD45RO, CCR7, CD25, CD127, CD95 and CD27. Every sorted population had a purity above 95%. Right away, PBMCs were isolated by Lymphoprep density gradient centrifugation and were stained directly, with no culture step. So that batch effects would be minimized, each experiment stained and sorted samples in pairs, pairing one healthy donor with one patient. Remarks on this clone: Its binding antigen is unknown. No base-level quality is on record; no much larger clone is a single base apart.

What the authors observed across the whole study: Because cDNA was sequenced instead of genomic DNA, activated cells with high expression could be over-represented, although the groups did not differ in activation or CD3 levels. Patients with type 1 diabetes made fewer insertions and deleted more nucleotides at VDJ recombination sites, implying thymic rearrangement abnormalities. Because the HLA sub-analyses included only small numbers of individuals, any influence of HLA type on TCRB rearrangement was left unresolved. PCR might favor shorter templates, but patient and control samples were amplified and corrected together, so any skew would affect both groups equally. A moderate but significant shortening of TCRB CDR3 length was observed in type 1 diabetes patients in all four CD4+ subsets. Naive, central memory and regulatory TCRB repertoires appeared more similar among patients than among healthy donors.

The High Capacity cDNA Reverse Transcription Kit was used to reverse transcribe all of the isolated RNA, meaning that expressed TCRB transcripts were what got sequenced. Deep immunoSEQ sequencing was performed on naive, central memory and regulatory T cell samples, with an average of around 3.5 million total reads per sample. Sorted cells were lysed in RLT buffer and RNA was extracted with DNase-treated RNeasy Micro or Mini kits, depending on cell number. To prevent cross-contamination, every cell subset was processed on its own, while patient and healthy donor samples were processed together. Using the immunoSEQ multiplex PCR, TCRB sequences were amplified from cDNA into 87-bp fragments spanning the CDR3 region. Sequencing of the amplicons was performed on the Illumina HiSeq platform. In the authors' own workflow: PCR bias was corrected computationally using synthetic template baselines, and reads within Hamming distance 2 were collapsed, with unmergeable singletons discarded. Reads were aligned against IMGT to assign V, D and J genes, CDR3 length and insertions or deletions at six rearrangement sites. Within each subset, clonotype counts were normalized to the number of sorted cells before true diversity and Gini coefficients were calculated with the tcR R package. Repertoire sharing was quantified using the overlap coefficient calculated on TCRB nucleotide sequences. As a proxy for the pre-selection repertoire, out-of-frame TCRB sequences from naive cells were analyzed. In its TCRdb copy, this immuneACCESS table keeps in-frame sequences only and misses some clones. Where compared with another copy, unresolved V genes explain less than half of these, and the others have no known cause. V, J and clone size reflect that table, while D and trimming were determined from the DNA. The sample table shows some 330,000 clones, and roughly 12% are seen once. The ten top clones hold over 0.008% of the sample.

From the cysteine up to the phenylalanine, the CDR3 has a length of 13 residues. Kept here is only the CDR3 DNA, which spans 39 bases and is read in frame from base 1. Germline trimming: 4 bases from V, 6 bases from J; junction bases outside gene matches: 6. CDR1 and CDR2 (SGHRS, YFSETQ) derive from the germline V gene. Recombination connected TRBV5-1 to TRBJ2-7; 8 bases in between match TRBD1. The receptor was derived from a woman aged 18-29 years with type 1 diabetes. Source material: naive CD4+ T cells from blood. The sample's cell subset or site label is to be understood as: true naive CD4+ T cells. Here is the DNA: TGCGCCAGCAGCGTGGACAGGGTCGGCGAGCAGTACTTC. Its protein product is CASSVDRVGEQYF.